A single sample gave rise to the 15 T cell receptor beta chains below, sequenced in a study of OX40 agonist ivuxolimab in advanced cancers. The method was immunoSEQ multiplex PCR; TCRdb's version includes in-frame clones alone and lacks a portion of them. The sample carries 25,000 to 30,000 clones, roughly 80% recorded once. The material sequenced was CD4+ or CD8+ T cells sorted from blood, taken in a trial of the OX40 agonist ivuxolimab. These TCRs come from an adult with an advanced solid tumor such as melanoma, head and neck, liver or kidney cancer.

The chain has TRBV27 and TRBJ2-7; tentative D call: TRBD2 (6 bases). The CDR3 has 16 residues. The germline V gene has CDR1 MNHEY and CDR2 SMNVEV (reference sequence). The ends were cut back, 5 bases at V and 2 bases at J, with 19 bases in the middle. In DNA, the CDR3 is TGTGCCAGCAGTCCGAGTGGCGGGGAAAAGACCTACGAGCAGTACTTC. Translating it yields CASSPSGGEKTYEQYF.

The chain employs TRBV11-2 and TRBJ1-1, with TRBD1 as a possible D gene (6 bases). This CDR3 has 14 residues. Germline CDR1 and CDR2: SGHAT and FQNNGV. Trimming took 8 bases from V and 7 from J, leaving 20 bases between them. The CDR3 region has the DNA TGTGCCAGCCTTTTAGGGGGGGTGGGCCTTGAAGCTTTCTTT. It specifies CASLLGGVGLEAFF.

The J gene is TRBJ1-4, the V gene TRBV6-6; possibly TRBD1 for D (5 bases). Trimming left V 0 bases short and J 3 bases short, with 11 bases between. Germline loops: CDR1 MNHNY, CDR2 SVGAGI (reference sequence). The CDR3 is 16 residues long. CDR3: CASSYSTVGANEKLFF. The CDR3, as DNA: TGTGCCAGCAGTTACTCGACAGTTGGGGCTAATGAAAAACTGTTTTTT.

CDR3 coding DNA: TGTGCCAGCAGCCCCTGGGGAGGGGGCAACTATGGCTACACCTTC. Translating gives CASSPWGGGNYGYTF. The rearrangement links TRBV9 to TRBJ1-2; 7 bases agree with TRBD1. CDR1 is SGDLS, CDR2 YYNGEE, per germline. This CDR3 spans 15 amino acids. Trimming cost V 4 bases and J 2 bases; bases outside gene matches: 8.

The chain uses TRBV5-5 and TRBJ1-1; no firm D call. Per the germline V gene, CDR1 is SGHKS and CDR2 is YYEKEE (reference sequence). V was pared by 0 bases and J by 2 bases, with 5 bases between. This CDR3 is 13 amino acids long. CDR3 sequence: CASSLAGNTEAFF. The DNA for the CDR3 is TGTGCCAGCAGCTTGGCCGGCAACACTGAAGCTTTCTTT.

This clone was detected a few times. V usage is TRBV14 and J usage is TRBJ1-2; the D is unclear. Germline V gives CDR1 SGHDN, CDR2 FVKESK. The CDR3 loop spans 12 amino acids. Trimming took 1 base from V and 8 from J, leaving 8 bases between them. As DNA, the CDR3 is TGTGCCAGCAGCCAAGGGCAGGAGGGCTACACCTTC. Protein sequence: CASSQGQEGYTF.

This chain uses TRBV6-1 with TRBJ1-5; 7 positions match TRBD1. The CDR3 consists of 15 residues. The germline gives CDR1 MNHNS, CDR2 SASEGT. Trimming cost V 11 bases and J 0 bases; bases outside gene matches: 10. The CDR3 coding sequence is TGTGCCGCCGGGGGCCGGGACAGTAGCAATCAGCCCCAGCATTTT. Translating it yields CAAGGRDSSNQPQHF.

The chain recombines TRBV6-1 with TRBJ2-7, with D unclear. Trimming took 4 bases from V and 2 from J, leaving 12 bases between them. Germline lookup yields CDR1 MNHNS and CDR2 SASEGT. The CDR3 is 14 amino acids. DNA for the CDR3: TGTGCCAGCAGTGCGGCCCGCCTCGCCTACGAGCAGTACTTC. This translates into CASSAARLAYEQYF.

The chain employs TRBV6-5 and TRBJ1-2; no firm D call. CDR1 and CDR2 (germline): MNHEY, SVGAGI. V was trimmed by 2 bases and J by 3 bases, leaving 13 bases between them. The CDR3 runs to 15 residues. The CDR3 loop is CASSYPAGEDYGYTF. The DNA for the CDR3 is TGTGCCAGCAGTTACCCGGCGGGTGAGGACTATGGCTACACCTTC.

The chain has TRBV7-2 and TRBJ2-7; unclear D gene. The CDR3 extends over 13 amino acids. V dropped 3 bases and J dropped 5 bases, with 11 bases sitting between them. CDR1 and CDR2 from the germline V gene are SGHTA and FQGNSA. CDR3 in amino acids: CASSFVVRDEQYF. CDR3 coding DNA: TGTGCCAGCAGCTTTGTGGTTCGCGACGAGCAGTACTTC.

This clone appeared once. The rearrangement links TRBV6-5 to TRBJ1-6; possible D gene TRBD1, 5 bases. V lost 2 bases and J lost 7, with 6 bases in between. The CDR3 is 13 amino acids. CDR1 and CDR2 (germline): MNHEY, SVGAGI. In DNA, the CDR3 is TGTGCCAGCAGTTACCAGGGCAATTCACCCCTCCACTTT. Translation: CASSYQGNSPLHF.

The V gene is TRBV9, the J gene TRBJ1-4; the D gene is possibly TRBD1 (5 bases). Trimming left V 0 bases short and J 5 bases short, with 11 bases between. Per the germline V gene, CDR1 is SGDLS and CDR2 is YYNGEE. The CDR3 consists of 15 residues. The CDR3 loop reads CASSVAGTVNEKLFF. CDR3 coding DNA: TGTGCCAGCAGCGTAGCGGGGACGGTGAATGAAAAACTGTTTTTT.

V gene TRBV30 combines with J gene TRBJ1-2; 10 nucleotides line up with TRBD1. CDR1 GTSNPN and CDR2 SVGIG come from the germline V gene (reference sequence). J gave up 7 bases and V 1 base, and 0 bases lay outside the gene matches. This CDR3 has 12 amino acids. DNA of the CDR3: TGTGCCTGGAGTGGGACAGGGGGTGGCTACACCTTC. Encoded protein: CAWSGTGGGYTF.

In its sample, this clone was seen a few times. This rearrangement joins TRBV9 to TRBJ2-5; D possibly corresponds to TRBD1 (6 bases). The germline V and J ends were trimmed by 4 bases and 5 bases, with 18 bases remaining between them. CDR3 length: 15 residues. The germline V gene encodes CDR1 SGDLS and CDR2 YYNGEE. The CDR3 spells CASSYLDSARETQYF. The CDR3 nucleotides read TGTGCCAGCAGCTACCTGGACAGTGCAAGGGAGACCCAGTACTTC.

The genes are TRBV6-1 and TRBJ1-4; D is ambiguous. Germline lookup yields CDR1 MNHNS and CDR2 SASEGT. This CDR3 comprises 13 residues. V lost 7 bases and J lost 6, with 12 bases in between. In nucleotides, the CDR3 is TGTGCCAGCAAGGAGGTCTTTGATGAAAAACTGTTTTTT. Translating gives CASKEVFDEKLFF.